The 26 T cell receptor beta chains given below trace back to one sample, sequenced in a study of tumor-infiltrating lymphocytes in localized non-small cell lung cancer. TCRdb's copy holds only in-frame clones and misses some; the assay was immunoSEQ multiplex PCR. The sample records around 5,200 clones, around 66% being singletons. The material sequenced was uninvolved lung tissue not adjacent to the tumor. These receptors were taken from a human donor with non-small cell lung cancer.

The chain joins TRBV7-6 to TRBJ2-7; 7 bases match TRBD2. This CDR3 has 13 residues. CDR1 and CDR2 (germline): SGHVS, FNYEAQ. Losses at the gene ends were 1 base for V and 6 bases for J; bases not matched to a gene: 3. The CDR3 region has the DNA TGTGCCAGCAGCTTAGGGACTAGGACCGAGCAGTACTTC. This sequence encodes CASSLGTRTEQYF.

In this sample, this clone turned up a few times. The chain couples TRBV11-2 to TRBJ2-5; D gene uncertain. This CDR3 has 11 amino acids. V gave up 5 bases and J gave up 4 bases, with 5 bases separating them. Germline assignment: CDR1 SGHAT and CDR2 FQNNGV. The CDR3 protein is CASSLGETQYF. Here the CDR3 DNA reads TGTGCCAGCAGCCTTGGAGAGACCCAGTACTTC.

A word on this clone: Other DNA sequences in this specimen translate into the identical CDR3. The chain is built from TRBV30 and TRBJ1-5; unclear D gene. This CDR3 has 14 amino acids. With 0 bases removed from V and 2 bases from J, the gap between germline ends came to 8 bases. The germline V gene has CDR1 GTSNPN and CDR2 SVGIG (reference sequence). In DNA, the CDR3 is TGTGCCTGGAGTGTTCTCGGACGCAATCAGCCCCAGCATTTT. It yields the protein CAWSVLGRNQPQHF.

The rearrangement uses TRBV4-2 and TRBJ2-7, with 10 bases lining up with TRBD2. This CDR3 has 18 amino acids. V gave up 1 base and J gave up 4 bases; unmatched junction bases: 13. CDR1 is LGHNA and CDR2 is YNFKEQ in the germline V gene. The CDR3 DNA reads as TGTGCCAGCAGCCAAGGGTACCTAGCGGGAGACAAGCGGTACGAGCAGTACTTC. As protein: CASSQGYLAGDKRYEQYF.

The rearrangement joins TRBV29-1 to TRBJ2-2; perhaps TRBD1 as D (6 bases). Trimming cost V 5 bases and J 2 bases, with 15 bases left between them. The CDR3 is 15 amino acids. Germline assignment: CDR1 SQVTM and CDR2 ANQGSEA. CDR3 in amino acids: CSVSSRTANTGELFF. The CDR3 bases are TGCAGCGTTTCATCCAGGACAGCTAACACCGGGGAGCTGTTTTTT.

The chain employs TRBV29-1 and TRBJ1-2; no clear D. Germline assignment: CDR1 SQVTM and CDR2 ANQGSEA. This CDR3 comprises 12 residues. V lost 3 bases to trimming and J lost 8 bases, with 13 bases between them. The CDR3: CSVDLGLRGYTF. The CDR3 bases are TGCAGCGTTGATCTGGGATTAAGGGGCTACACCTTC.

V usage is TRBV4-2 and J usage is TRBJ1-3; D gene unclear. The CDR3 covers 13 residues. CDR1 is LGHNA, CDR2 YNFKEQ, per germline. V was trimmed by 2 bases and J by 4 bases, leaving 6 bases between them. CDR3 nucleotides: TGTGCCAGCAGCCAAAATCACGGAAACACCATATATTTT. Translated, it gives CASSQNHGNTIYF.

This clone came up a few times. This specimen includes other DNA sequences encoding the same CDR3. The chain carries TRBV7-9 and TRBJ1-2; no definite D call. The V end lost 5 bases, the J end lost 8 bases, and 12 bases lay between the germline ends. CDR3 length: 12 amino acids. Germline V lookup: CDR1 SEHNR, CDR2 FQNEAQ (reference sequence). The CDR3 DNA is TGTGCCAGCAGCCCCGGAAGCTTAGGCTACACCTTC. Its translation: CASSPGSLGYTF.

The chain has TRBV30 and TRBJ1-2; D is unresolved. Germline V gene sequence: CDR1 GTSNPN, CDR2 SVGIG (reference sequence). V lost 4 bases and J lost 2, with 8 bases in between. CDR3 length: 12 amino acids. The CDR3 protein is CAWMATNYGYTF. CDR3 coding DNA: TGTGCCTGGATGGCCACGAACTATGGCTACACCTTC.

CDR3 sequence reads: CAWNRGANHAFF. In nucleotides, the CDR3 is TGTGCCTGGAATAGAGGGGCGAATCACGCTTTCTTT. The gene calls are TRBV30 and TRBJ1-1; D perhaps matches TRBD1 (5 bases). The CDR3 has 12 amino acids. CDR1 GTSNPN and CDR2 SVGIG come from the germline V gene (reference sequence). Trimming shortened V by 4 bases and J by 11 bases, and 17 bases separated the two germline ends.

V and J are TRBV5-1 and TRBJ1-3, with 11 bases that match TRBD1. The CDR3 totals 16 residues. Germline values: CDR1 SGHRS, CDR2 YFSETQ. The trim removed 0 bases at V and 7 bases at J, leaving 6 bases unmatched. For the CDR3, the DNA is TGCGCCAGCAGCTTGGATGGACAGGGGGCTGAGAACACCATATATTTT. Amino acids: CASSLDGQGAENTIYF. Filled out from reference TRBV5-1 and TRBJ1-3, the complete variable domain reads KAGVTQTPRYLIKTRGQQVTLSCSPISGHRSVSWYQQTPGQGLQFLFEYFSETQRNKGNFPGRFSGRQFSNSRSEMNVSTLELGDSALYLCASSLDGQGAENTIYFGEGSWLTVV.

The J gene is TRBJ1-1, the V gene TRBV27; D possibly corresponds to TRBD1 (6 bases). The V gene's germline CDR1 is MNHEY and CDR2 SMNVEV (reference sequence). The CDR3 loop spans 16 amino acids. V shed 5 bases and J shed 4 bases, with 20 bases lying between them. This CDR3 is CASSLVVGGGSTEAFF. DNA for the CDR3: TGTGCCAGCAGTCTGGTCGTTGGAGGGGGTAGCACTGAAGCTTTCTTT.

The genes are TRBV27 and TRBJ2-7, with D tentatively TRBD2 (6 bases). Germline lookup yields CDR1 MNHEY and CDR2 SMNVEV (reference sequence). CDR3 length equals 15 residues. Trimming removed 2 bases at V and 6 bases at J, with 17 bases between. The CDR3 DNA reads TGTGCCAGCAGTTTAAGTGCGGGGATTCAGAGCGAGCAGTACTTC. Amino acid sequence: CASSLSAGIQSEQYF.

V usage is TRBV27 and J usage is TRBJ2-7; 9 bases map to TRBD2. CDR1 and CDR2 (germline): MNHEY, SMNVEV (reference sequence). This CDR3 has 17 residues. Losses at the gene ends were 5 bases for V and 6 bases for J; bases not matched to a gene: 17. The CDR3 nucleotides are TGTGCCAGCAGTCTTTCGCCATTCCTAGCGGGGTCCGGCGAGCAGTACTTC. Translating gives CASSLSPFLAGSGEQYF.

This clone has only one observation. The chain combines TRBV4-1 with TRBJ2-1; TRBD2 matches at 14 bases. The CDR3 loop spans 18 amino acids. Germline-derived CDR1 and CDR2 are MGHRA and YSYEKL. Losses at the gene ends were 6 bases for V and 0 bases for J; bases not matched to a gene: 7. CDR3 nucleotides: TGCGCCAGCAGTCGGACTAGCGGGAGGTCAGGCTCCTACAATGAGCAGTTCTTC. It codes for CASSRTSGRSGSYNEQFF.

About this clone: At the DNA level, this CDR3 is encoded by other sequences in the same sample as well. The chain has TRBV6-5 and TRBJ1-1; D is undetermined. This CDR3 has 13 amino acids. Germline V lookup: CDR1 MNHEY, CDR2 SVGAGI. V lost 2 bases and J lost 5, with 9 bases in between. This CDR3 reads CASSYPGWTEAFF. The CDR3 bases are TGTGCCAGCAGTTACCCTGGGTGGACTGAAGCTTTCTTT.

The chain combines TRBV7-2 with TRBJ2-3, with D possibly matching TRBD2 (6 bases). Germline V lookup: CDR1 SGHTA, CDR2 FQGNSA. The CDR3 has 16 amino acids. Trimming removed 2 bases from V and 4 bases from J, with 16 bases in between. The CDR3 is CASSLNGGAIPDTQYF. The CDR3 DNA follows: TGTGCCAGCAGCTTAAACGGGGGAGCGATTCCAGATACGCAGTATTTT.

The CDR3 DNA is TGTGCCTGGAGACGGGGGCTAGACTATGGCTACACCTTC. This translates into CAWRRGLDYGYTF. The J gene is TRBJ1-2, the V gene TRBV30; a weak D match, TRBD1 (6 bases). The V gene's germline CDR1 is GTSNPN and CDR2 SVGIG (reference sequence). V was pared by 3 bases and J by 3 bases, with 11 bases between. The CDR3 consists of 13 residues.

The CDR3: CASRPKIEAFF. The CDR3 DNA is TGTGCCAGCAGGCCAAAGATTGAAGCTTTCTTT. The chain carries TRBV7-9 and TRBJ1-1; D ambiguous. The CDR3 spans 11 residues. Germline CDR1 and CDR2: SEHNR and FQNEAQ (reference sequence). V dropped 6 bases and J dropped 7 bases, with 9 bases sitting between them.

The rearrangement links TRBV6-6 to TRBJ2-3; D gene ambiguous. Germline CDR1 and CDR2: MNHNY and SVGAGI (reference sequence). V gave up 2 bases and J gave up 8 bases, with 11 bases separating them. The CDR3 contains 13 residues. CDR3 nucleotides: TGTGCCAGCAGTTACGAGGCTTCGGGTACGCAGTATTTT. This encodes CASSYEASGTQYF.

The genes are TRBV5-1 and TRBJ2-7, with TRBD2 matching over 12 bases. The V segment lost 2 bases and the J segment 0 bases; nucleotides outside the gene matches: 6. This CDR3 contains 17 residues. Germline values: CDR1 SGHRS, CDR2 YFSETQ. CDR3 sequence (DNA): TGCGCCAGCAGCTTTGGGCTAGCGGGAGGGCCCTCCTACGAGCAGTACTTC. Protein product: CASSFGLAGGPSYEQYF. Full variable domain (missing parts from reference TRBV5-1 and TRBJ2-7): KAGVTQTPRYLIKTRGQQVTLSCSPISGHRSVSWYQQTPGQGLQFLFEYFSETQRNKGNFPGRFSGRQFSNSRSEMNVSTLELGDSALYLCASSFGLAGGPSYEQYFGPGTRLTVT.

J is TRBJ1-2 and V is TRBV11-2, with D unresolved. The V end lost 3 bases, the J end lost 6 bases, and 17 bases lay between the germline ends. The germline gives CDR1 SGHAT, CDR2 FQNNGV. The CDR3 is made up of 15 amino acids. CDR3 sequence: CASSFRTPPSDGYTF. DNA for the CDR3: TGTGCCAGCAGCTTCAGAACCCCCCCCTCCGATGGCTACACCTTC.

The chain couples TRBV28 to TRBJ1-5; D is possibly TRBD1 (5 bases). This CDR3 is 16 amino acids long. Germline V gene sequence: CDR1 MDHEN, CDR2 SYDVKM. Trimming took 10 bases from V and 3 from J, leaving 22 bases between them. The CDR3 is CATYSRTRDPNQPQHF. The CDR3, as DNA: TGTGCCACCTATTCCAGAACCCGGGACCCCAATCAGCCCCAGCATTTT.

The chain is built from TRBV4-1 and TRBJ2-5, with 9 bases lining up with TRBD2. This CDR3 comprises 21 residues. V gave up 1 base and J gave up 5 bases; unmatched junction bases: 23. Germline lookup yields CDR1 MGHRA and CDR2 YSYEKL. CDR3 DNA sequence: TGCGCCAGCAGCCAAGGAGGAGCCTCAACCCTAGCGGGGATAGGTCAGGAGACCCAGTACTTC. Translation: CASSQGGASTLAGIGQETQYF.

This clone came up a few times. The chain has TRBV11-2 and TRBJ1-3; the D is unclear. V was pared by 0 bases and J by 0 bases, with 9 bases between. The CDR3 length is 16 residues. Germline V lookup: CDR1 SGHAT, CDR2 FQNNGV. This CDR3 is CASSLDPPNSGNTIYF. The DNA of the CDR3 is TGTGCCAGCAGCTTAGATCCGCCTAACTCTGGAAACACCATATATTTT.

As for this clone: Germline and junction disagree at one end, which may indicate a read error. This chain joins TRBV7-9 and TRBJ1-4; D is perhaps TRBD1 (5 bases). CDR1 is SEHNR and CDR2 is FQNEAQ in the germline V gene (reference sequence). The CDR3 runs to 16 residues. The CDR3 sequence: CASSQGVFGGSEKLFF. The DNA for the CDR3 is TGCGCCAGCAGCCAAGGGGTGTTTGGGGGTTCTGAAAAACTGTTTTTT.